The present TCR beta chain was sequenced within a study of cytomegalovirus exposure and HLA in healthy donors. In germline, CDR1 is LGHNA, CDR2 YNFKEQ. CDR3 size: 18 residues. V lost 0 bases and J lost 0; bases outside the gene matches: 4. A multiplex PCR was run with 60 Vbeta primers and 13 Jbeta primers. The data were produced by immunoSEQ multiplex PCR, yet TCRdb's version contains in-frame clones alone and is incomplete. The table records 95,000 to 150,000 clones, roughly three quarters of them present only once. Study conclusions and caveats: V segments that were indistinguishable, TRBV6-2 and TRBV6-3 among them, were omitted from analysis. Further analysis, carried out later, found HLA-associated TCR beta chains more clonally expanded than equally common other chains. Researchers catalogued roughly 170 TCR beta chains as cytomegalovirus-associated. As a later analysis revealed, the rate of TCR association differed by HLA locus, with DRB1 most and HLA-C fewest.

With regard to this clone: Antigen unknown.

The sequenced sample consisted of PBMCs. This receptor was obtained from a man younger than 40 in good health and CMV-seropositive. The chain joins TRBV4-2 to TRBJ2-6; 8 bases match TRBD1. This CDR3 is CASSQEETGASGANVLTF. DNA for the CDR3: TGTGCCAGCAGCCAAGAGGAGACAGGGGCCTCTGGGGCCAACGTCCTGACTTTC.